One and the same sample provided the 12 T cell receptor beta chains below, sequenced in a study of blood T cell repertoires in COVID-19 (dated by TCRdb to 2018 to 2020). The library was produced with the immunoSEQ multiplex PCR assay. TCRdb retrieved this table from immuneACCESS and kept in-frame rearrangements only. Not all clones are present; in checked studies, unresolved V genes account for under half, and no reason is known for the remainder. This sample holds 150,000 to 200,000 clones; 80% to 90% were observed only once. 0.88% of the sample goes to the ten largest clones. The sequenced sample consisted of peripheral blood. The receptors shown here come from a woman under 30 who had recovered from COVID-19.

This clone appeared once. The rearrangement links TRBV2 to TRBJ2-7; TRBD2 agrees at 8 bases. J lost 3 bases, V lost 7 bases, and 8 bases had no gene match. The CDR3 runs to 14 residues. CDR1 is SNHLY and CDR2 is FYNNEI in the germline V gene. This CDR3 reads CASTSRGDLYEQYF. The CDR3, as DNA: TGTGCCAGCACCTCGCGGGGGGATCTCTACGAGCAGTACTTC.

The V and J genes are TRBV5-1 and TRBJ1-1; D might be TRBD1 (5 bases). Germline V lookup: CDR1 SGHRS, CDR2 YFSETQ. This CDR3 has 17 residues. The germline V and J ends were trimmed by 0 bases and 8 bases, with 23 bases remaining between them. As DNA, the CDR3 is TGCGCCAGCAGCTTGGAGTTGGGGCTAATAAGACGCGAAGAAGCTTTCTTT. It is translated as CASSLELGLIRREEAFF.

Points on this clone: The same CDR3 can be traced to other DNA sequences in this sample. The chain recombines TRBV7-8 with TRBJ1-1; D call uncertain. Trimming stripped 5 bases from V and 4 bases from J, with 8 bases between. Per germline, CDR1 SGHVS and CDR2 FQNEAQ. The CDR3 runs to 12 residues. CDR3 nucleotide sequence: TGTGCCAGCAGCCACGGTGGCACTGAAGCTTTCTTT. Amino acids: CASSHGGTEAFF. Complete variable domain (other parts from reference TRBV7-8 and TRBJ1-1): GAGVSQSPRYKVAKRGQDVALRCDPISGHVSLFWYQQALGQGPEFLTYFQNEAQLDKSGLPSDRFFAERPEGSVSTLKIQRTQQEDSAVYLCASSHGGTEAFFGQGTRLTVV.

CDR3 amino acids: CASSYNGQDTEAFF. Written as DNA, the CDR3 is TGTGCCAGCAGTTATAACGGACAGGACACTGAAGCTTTCTTT. V and J are TRBV6-5 and TRBJ1-1; 7 bases agree with TRBD1. This CDR3 comprises 14 residues. With V trimmed by 3 bases and J by 3 bases, 4 bases remained unmatched. From germline, CDR1 is MNHEY and CDR2 SVGAGI.

This chain links TRBV4-3 with TRBJ2-6, with 7 bases fitting TRBD2. The CDR3 is 20 amino acids. V gave up 0 bases and J gave up 1 base; unmatched junction bases: 12. CDR1 and CDR2 (germline): LGHNA, YSLEER. CDR3 sequence (DNA): TGCGCCAGCAGCCAAGAGGTGGCGGGAGTTCATCTTTCTGGGGCCAACGTCCTGACTTTC. Translating gives CASSQEVAGVHLSGANVLTF.

The chain employs TRBV5-1 and TRBJ2-1, with 11 bases that match TRBD2. Germline V gene lookup returns CDR1 SGHRS and CDR2 YFSETQ. V was clipped by 0 bases and J by 4 bases; unmatched bases: 3. The CDR3 sequence is 16 residues long. This chain's CDR3 is CASSLGGTSGYNEQFF. In nucleotides, the CDR3 is TGCGCCAGCAGCTTGGGAGGGACTAGCGGTTACAATGAGCAGTTCTTC. Complete variable domain (other parts from reference TRBV5-1 and TRBJ2-1): KAGVTQTPRYLIKTRGQQVTLSCSPISGHRSVSWYQQTPGQGLQFLFEYFSETQRNKGNFPGRFSGRQFSNSRSEMNVSTLELGDSALYLCASSLGGTSGYNEQFFGPGTRLTVL.

The J gene is TRBJ2-3, the V gene TRBV4-3, with TRBD2 matching over 8 bases. This CDR3 spans 19 amino acids. Germline V gene lookup returns CDR1 LGHNA and CDR2 YSLEER. V trimming: 0 bases; J trimming: 3 bases; junction bases outside the gene matches: 14. The DNA of the CDR3 is TGCGCCAGCAGCCAAGATCACCCGGGGGGGCATATTATGACAGATACGCAGTATTTT. This codes for CASSQDHPGGHIMTDTQYF.

With respect to this clone: The same CDR3 arises from other DNA sequences in this sample as well. The chain links TRBV18 to TRBJ1-1; D is ambiguous. The CDR3 totals 13 residues. Trimming removed 3 bases at V and 1 base at J, with 6 bases between. Per germline, CDR1 KGHSH and CDR2 LQKENI. CDR3: CASSPQKNTEAFF. CDR3 DNA sequence: TGTGCCAGCTCACCCCAAAAGAACACTGAAGCTTTCTTT.

Worth noting for this clone: A much larger clone is a single base away; this may be a read error. This CDR3 is CASSSGTDTQYF. For the CDR3, the DNA is TGTGCCAGCAGCTCCGGCACAGATACGCAGTATTTT. The V gene is TRBV11-2, the J gene TRBJ2-3; D remains ambiguous. The V and J ends lost 4 bases and 1 base respectively, with 3 bases between them. Germline V CDR1 and CDR2: SGHAT, FQNNGV. The CDR3 is 12 amino acids.

Ten or more counts support this clone. This chain joins TRBV7-9 and TRBJ2-5, with 8 bases that match TRBD2. With V trimmed by 5 bases and J by 3 bases, 8 bases remained unmatched. Germline CDR1 is SEHNR and CDR2 is FQNEAQ (reference sequence). This CDR3 is 15 amino acids long. The CDR3 DNA follows: TGTGCCAGCAGCCAAACTTTACTAGCGGAAGAGACCCAGTACTTC. Translating gives CASSQTLLAEETQYF.

The chain is built from TRBV2 and TRBJ2-3; 10 bases align to TRBD2. CDR3 length: 14 amino acids. Looked up from germline, CDR1 is SNHLY and CDR2 is FYNNEI. Trimming removed 6 bases from V and 6 bases from J; junction bases left unmatched: 6. This CDR3 reads CASSDSGRLDTQYF. The CDR3 DNA is TGTGCCAGCAGCGATAGCGGGAGGTTGGATACGCAGTATTTT.

The chain's CDR3 is CASSTRRTTGTSRREQYV. In nucleotides, the CDR3 is TGTGCCAGCAGTACACGTAGAACAACCGGGACTAGCAGGCGAGAGCAGTACGTC. V usage is TRBV27 and J usage is TRBJ2-7; 9 bases match TRBD2. The germline CDR1 and CDR2 sequences are MNHEY and SMNVEV (reference sequence). The CDR3 contains 18 residues. J was trimmed by 7 bases and V by 5 bases; bases with no gene match: 21.